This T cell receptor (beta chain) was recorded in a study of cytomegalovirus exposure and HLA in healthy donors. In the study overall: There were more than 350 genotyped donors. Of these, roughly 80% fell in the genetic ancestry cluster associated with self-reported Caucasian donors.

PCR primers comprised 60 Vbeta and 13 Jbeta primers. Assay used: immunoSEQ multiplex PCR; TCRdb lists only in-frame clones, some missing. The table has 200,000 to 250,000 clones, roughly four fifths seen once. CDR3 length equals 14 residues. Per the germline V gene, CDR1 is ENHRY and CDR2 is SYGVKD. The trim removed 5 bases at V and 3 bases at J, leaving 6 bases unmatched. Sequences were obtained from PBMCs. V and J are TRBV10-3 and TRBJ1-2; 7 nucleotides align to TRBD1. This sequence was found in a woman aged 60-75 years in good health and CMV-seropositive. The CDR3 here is CAISTGVMDYGYTF. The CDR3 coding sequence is TGTGCCATCAGTACAGGGGTCATGGACTATGGCTACACCTTC.